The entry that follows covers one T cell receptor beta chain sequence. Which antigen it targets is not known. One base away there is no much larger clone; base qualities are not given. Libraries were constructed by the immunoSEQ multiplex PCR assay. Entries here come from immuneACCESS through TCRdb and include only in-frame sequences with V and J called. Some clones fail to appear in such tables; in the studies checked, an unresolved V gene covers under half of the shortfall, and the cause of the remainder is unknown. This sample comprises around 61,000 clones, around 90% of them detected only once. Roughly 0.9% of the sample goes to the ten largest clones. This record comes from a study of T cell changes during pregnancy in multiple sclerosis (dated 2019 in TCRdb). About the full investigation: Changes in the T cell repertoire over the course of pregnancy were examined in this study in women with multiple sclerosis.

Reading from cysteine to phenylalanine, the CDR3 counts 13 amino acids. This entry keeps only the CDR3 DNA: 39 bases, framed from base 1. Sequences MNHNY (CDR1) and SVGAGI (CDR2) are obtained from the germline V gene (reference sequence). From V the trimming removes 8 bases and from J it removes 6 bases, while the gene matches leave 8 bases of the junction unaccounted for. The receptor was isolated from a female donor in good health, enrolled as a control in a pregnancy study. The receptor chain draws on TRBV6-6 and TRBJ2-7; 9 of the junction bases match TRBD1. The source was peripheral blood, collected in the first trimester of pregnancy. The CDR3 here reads CASDPGQGAEQYF. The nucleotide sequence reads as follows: TGTGCCAGCGATCCGGGACAGGGTGCCGAGCAGTACTTC.